The 9 T cell receptor beta chains below all came from one sample that was sequenced in a study of blood T cell repertoires in COVID-19. Produced via immunoSEQ multiplex PCR; TCRdb's table is partial and in-frame only. The repertoire holds tens of thousands of clones, with around 80% as singletons. The material sequenced was peripheral blood. The receptors here all came from a human donor in a cohort sampled during active COVID-19.

The gene calls are TRBV19 and TRBJ2-1, with 8 nucleotides matching TRBD2. The V and J ends lost 6 bases and 0 bases, in that order; junction bases with no gene match: 4. The CDR3 has 15 residues. In germline, CDR1 is LNHDA, CDR2 SQIVND (reference sequence). The CDR3 sequence: CASSRSGGSYNEQFF. The CDR3 DNA sequence: TGTGCCAGTAGCCGAAGCGGGGGCTCCTACAATGAGCAGTTCTTC.

V is TRBV3-1 (or the pseudogene TRBV3-2) and J is TRBJ2-7; tentative D call: TRBD1 (6 bases). Germline values: CDR1 LGHDT, CDR2 YNNKEL (reference sequence). V gave up 0 bases and J gave up 0 bases, with 9 bases separating them. This CDR3 comprises 15 residues. CDR3 sequence reads: CASSQELDSSYEQYF. In nucleotides, the CDR3 is TGTGCCAGCAGCCAAGAACTGGACAGCTCCTACGAGCAGTACTTC.

This clone was observed a single time. The CDR3 DNA follows: TGTGCTAGTGGTTCTACGGGGGGACCTTACAATGAGCAGTTCTTC. Translated: CASGSTGGPYNEQFF. This chain links TRBV12-5 with TRBJ2-1; 7 bases align to TRBD2. V trimming: 4 bases; J trimming: 4 bases; junction bases outside the gene matches: 7. From germline, CDR1 is LGHNT and CDR2 FRNRAP. CDR3 length: 15 residues. The entire variable domain, with the rest obtained from reference TRBV12-5 and TRBJ2-1, is as follows: DARVTQTPRHKVTEMGQEVTMRCQPILGHNTVFWYRQTMMQGLELLAYFRNRAPLDDSGMPKDRFSAEMPDATLATLKIQPSEPRDSAVYFCASGSTGGPYNEQFFGPGTRLTVL.

V is TRBV3-1 (or the pseudogene TRBV3-2) and J is TRBJ2-7; D is possibly TRBD2 (7 bases). Germline values: CDR1 LGHDT, CDR2 YNNKEL (reference sequence). The CDR3 is 17 residues long. V lost 2 bases and J 0 bases, leaving 17 bases between the germline ends. CDR3 sequence (DNA): TGTGCCAGCAGCCAAAACCGGGGAGGGGGAACCTCCTACGAGCAGTACTTC. Amino acids: CASSQNRGGGTSYEQYF.

This clone was counted a single time. The CDR3 nucleotides read TGTGCCAGCAGCTTAGACAGGGAAAAACTGTTTTTT. Translated: CASSLDREKLFF. This chain uses TRBV5-6 with TRBJ1-4, with D possibly TRBD1 on 6 matching bases. Germline values: CDR1 SGHDT, CDR2 YYEEEE. The CDR3 spans 12 residues. The germline V and J ends were trimmed by 2 bases and 8 bases, with 7 bases remaining between them.

The chain carries TRBV6-6 and TRBJ2-1, with D perhaps TRBD2 (6 bases). The CDR3 is 14 amino acids. Trimming removed 5 bases from V and 2 bases from J, with 10 bases in between. Germline CDR1 MNHNY, CDR2 SVGAGI (reference sequence). CDR3: CASSDGSTYNEQFF. CDR3 sequence (DNA): TGTGCCAGCAGTGACGGGAGTACCTACAATGAGCAGTTCTTC.

The chain employs TRBV6-4 and TRBJ1-2; tentative D call: TRBD1 (5 bases). CDR3 size: 14 residues. Trimming took 6 bases from V and 0 from J, leaving 11 bases between them. Germline CDR1 reads MRHNA; CDR2 reads SNTAGT. The CDR3 nucleotides read TGTGCCAGCAGGCCAGGGTCTTCTAACTATGGCTACACCTTC. Amino acid sequence: CASRPGSSNYGYTF.

This rearrangement joins TRBV7-3 to TRBJ2-7; D possibly corresponds to TRBD2 (6 bases). With 5 bases removed from V and 4 bases from J, the gap between germline ends came to 15 bases. Looked up from germline, CDR1 is SGHTA and CDR2 is FQGTGA. The CDR3 sequence is 14 residues long. In nucleotides, the CDR3 is TGTGCCAGCAGCCCGGGGGTCGGAGGTTACGAGCAGTACTTC. Translated: CASSPGVGGYEQYF.

The DNA for the CDR3 is TGTGCCAGCAGCCTCCTTGCTAACTATGGCTACACCTTC. Protein sequence: CASSLLANYGYTF. The chain has TRBV7-9 and TRBJ1-2; D not resolved. The ends were cut back, 5 bases at V and 0 bases at J, with 7 bases in the middle. Germline V lookup: CDR1 SEHNR, CDR2 FQNEAQ (reference sequence). This CDR3 contains 13 residues.